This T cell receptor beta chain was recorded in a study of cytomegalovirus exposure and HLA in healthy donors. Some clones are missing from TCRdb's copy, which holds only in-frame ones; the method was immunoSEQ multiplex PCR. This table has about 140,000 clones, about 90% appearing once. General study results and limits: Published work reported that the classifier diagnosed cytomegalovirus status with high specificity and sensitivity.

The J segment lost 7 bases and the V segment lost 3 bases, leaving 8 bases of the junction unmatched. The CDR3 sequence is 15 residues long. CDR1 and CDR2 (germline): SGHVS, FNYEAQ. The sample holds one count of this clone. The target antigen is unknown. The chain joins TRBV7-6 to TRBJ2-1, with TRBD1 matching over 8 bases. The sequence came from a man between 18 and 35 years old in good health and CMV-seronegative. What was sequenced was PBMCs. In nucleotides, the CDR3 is TGTGCCAGCAGCTTCCCTAGGACAGGGTCTAATGAGCAGTTCTTC. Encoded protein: CASSFPRTGSNEQFF.